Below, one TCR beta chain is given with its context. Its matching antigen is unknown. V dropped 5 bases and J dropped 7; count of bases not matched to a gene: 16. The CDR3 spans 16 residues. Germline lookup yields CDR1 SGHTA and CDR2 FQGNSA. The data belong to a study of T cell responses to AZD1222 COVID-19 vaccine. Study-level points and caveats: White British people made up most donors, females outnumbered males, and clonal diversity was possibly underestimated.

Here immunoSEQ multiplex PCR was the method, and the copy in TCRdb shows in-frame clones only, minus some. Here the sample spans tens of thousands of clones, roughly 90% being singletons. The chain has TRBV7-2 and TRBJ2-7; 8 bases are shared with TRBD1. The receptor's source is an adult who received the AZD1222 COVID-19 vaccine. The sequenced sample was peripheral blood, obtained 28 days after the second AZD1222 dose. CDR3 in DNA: TGTGCCAGCAGCCACCCCGCGGGACAGGCCCTCCGGGAGCAGTACTTC. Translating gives CASSHPAGQALREQYF.